Included here is one T cell receptor (beta chain) sequence, with context. What it recognizes is unknown. Clones were read by immunoSEQ multiplex PCR, and TCRdb kept only the in-frame ones, dropping some. The table includes 70,000 or so clones, 79% detected once. This sample is drawn from a study of T cell responses to AZD1222 COVID-19 vaccine. Deletions cut 5 bases from V and 8 bases from J, with 9 bases between. Germline loops: CDR1 SGHTA, CDR2 FQGNSA. The CDR3 totals 12 residues. Regarding the study as a whole: Repertoire samples came only from after the peak T cell response. Epitopes outside B.1.351 and B.1.1.7 mutated regions reportedly drew nearly half of spike TCRs. Spike-wide coverage was observed for vaccine-associated CD4 TCRs, with dominant responses at 160-218 and 743-854.

This receptor was identified in an adult in good health. Sequenced here: peripheral blood, sampled on day 0 of MenACWY control vaccination. The rearrangement joins TRBV7-2 to TRBJ2-2, with no clear D. The DNA of the CDR3 is TGTGCCAGCAGCCCCGTCCGGGGGGAGCTGTTTTTT. Its translation: CASSPVRGELFF. Supplemented by reference TRBV7-2 and TRBJ2-2, the full variable domain reads GAGVSQSPSNKVTEKGKDVELRCDPISGHTALYWYRQSLGQGLEFLIYFQGNSAPDKSGLPSDRFSAERTGGSVSTLTIQRTQQEDSAVYLCASSPVRGELFFGEGSRLTVL.